The 17 T cell receptor beta chains given below trace back to one sample, sequenced in a study of blood T cell repertoires in COVID-19. Only in-frame clones appear in the TCRdb table, and some are missing; sequencing was by immunoSEQ multiplex PCR. The sample has some 80,000 clones, 86% seen once. Specimen: peripheral blood. The receptor source for this set is a human donor in a cohort sampled during active COVID-19.

The chain uses TRBV6-6 and TRBJ1-1, with 7 bases matching TRBD1. The germline gives CDR1 MNHNY, CDR2 SVGAGI (reference sequence). Losses at the gene ends were 7 bases for V and 0 bases for J; bases not matched to a gene: 2. The CDR3 sequence is 13 residues long. The CDR3 protein is CASTGQVNTEAFF. The CDR3 DNA is TGTGCCAGCACCGGACAGGTGAACACTGAAGCTTTCTTT.

The chain is built from TRBV6-2 or TRBV6-3 and TRBJ2-1, with 12 bases identical to TRBD2. Germline CDR1 is MNHEY and CDR2 is SVGEGT. CDR3 length: 15 amino acids. The J segment lost 7 bases and the V segment lost 6 bases, leaving 7 bases of the junction unmatched. In nucleotides, the CDR3 is TGTGCCAGCAGCCCGTTAGGACTAGCGGGGAATGAGCAGTTCTTC. This encodes CASSPLGLAGNEQFF.

The rearrangement uses TRBV5-6 and TRBJ2-3; no definite D call. With 6 bases removed from V and 1 base from J, the gap between germline ends came to 15 bases. This CDR3 contains 15 residues. The germline gives CDR1 SGHDT, CDR2 YYEEEE. The CDR3 coding sequence is TGTGCCAGCAACCTCATCGAGTTTGGCACAGATACGCAGTATTTT. Translated, it gives CASNLIEFGTDTQYF.

Of note for this clone: Other DNA sequences within the sample encode an identical CDR3. The genes are TRBV10-3 and TRBJ1-5; D is ambiguous. Germline CDR1 and CDR2: ENHRY and SYGVKD. The CDR3 has 12 amino acids. The germline V and J ends were trimmed by 3 bases and 4 bases, with 4 bases remaining between them. The DNA for the CDR3 is TGTGCCATCAGTGACTCTAATCAGCCCCAGCATTTT. It is translated as CAISDSNQPQHF.

The rearrangement links TRBV18 to TRBJ2-3; possibly TRBD2 for D (5 bases). Trimming took 4 bases from V and 8 from J, leaving 19 bases between them. Germline assignment: CDR1 KGHSH and CDR2 LQKENI. There are 15 residues in the CDR3. The CDR3: CASSLEGGADVTQYF. CDR3 bases: TGTGCCAGCTCACTCGAGGGCGGTGCGGACGTTACGCAGTATTTT. Supplemented by reference TRBV18 and TRBJ2-3, the full variable domain reads NAGVMQNPRHLVRRRGQEARLRCSPMKGHSHVYWYRQLPEEGLKFMVYLQKENIIDESGMPKERFSAEFPKEGPSILRIQQVVRGDSAAYFCASSLEGGADVTQYFGPGTRLTVL.

The CDR3 loop is CATSSSGNYGYTF. DNA for the CDR3: TGTGCCACCAGCAGCTCAGGGAACTATGGCTACACCTTC. V gene TRBV15 combines with J gene TRBJ1-2, with D maybe TRBD1 (5 bases). V was shortened by 3 bases and J by 2 bases, with 7 bases between the two germline ends. Germline V gene lookup returns CDR1 LNHNV and CDR2 YYDKDF (reference sequence). The CDR3 is made up of 13 amino acids. The whole variable domain, remainder taken from reference TRBV15 and TRBJ1-2, is DAMVIQNPRYQVTQFGKPVTLSCSQTLNHNVMYWYQQKSSQAPKLLFHYYDKDFNNEADTPDNFQSRRPNTSFCFLDIRSPGLGDTAMYLCATSSSGNYGYTFGSGTRLTVV.

The chain recombines TRBV6-5 with TRBJ1-5; D is perhaps TRBD1 (5 bases). The length of the CDR3 is 14 residues. The germline V gene encodes CDR1 MNHEY and CDR2 SVGAGI. The germline V and J ends were trimmed by 3 bases and 4 bases, with 10 bases remaining between them. The CDR3 coding sequence is TGTGCCAGCAGTTATAGACAGAAAAATCAGCCCCAGCATTTT. It codes for CASSYRQKNQPQHF.

The CDR3: CASSAGGTAPDGYTF. The DNA of the CDR3 is TGCGCCAGCAGCGCCGGGGGGACCGCTCCTGATGGCTACACCTTC. The gene calls are TRBV5-1 and TRBJ1-2; a weak D match, TRBD1 (5 bases). CDR3 length equals 15 residues. Germline lookup yields CDR1 SGHRS and CDR2 YFSETQ. Trimming pared 4 bases from V and 6 bases from J, leaving 19 bases between.

This clone appeared a few times. The V call is TRBV18, the J call TRBJ1-3; D may be TRBD1 (6 bases). CDR1 KGHSH and CDR2 LQKENI come from the germline V gene. The CDR3 is 15 amino acids. V lost 5 bases and J lost 2, with 13 bases in between. The CDR3 bases are TGTGCCAGCTCATCGACCGGGACACCTGGAAACACCATATATTTT. The encoded protein is CASSSTGTPGNTIYF.

In DNA, the CDR3 is TGTGCCAGCAGCGGGGACAGGACCTCCGAGCAGTACTTC. This codes for CASSGDRTSEQYF. The chain recombines TRBV5-6 with TRBJ2-7; 8 nucleotides align to TRBD1. Germline-derived CDR1 and CDR2 are SGHDT and YYEEEE. The length of the CDR3 is 13 residues. The V and J ends lost 4 bases and 6 bases, in that order; junction bases with no gene match: 6.

The rearrangement links TRBV4-2 to TRBJ1-1, with a tentative D call TRBD1 (5 bases). Germline V gene lookup returns CDR1 LGHNA and CDR2 YNFKEQ. V lost 0 bases and J lost 6, with 17 bases in between. This CDR3 region has 16 residues. CDR3 nucleotide sequence: TGTGCCAGCAGCCAAGATGCCGCAGGGCTGTTAGCTGAAGCTTTCTTT. It encodes CASSQDAAGLLAEAFF.

The chain has TRBV7-9 and TRBJ2-3; D ambiguous. The length of the CDR3 is 14 residues. Germline V gene sequence: CDR1 SEHNR, CDR2 FQNEAQ (reference sequence). V was shortened by 3 bases and J by 1 base, with 8 bases between the two germline ends. CDR3 bases: TGTGCCAGCAGCTTTTGGAGAGGCACAGATACGCAGTATTTT. Encoded protein: CASSFWRGTDTQYF.

The V call is TRBV5-1, the J call TRBJ2-7, with TRBD2 matching 7 bases. CDR3 length: 14 amino acids. Germline assignment: CDR1 SGHRS and CDR2 YFSETQ. J lost 6 bases, V lost 0 bases, and 6 bases had no gene match. This CDR3 is CASSLEGSGIEQYF. The CDR3 DNA is TGCGCCAGCAGCTTGGAGGGGAGCGGGATCGAGCAGTACTTC.

The chain couples TRBV10-3 to TRBJ1-4; 7 bases agree with TRBD1. Per the germline V gene, CDR1 is ENHRY and CDR2 is SYGVKD. V was pared by 2 bases and J by 3 bases, with 3 bases of the junction left unmatched. The CDR3 totals 15 residues. CDR3 region: CAISERQGPNEKLFF. CDR3 coding DNA: TGTGCCATCAGTGAGAGACAGGGACCTAATGAAAAACTGTTTTTT.

This chain joins TRBV2 and TRBJ1-6; 7 bases match TRBD1. After removal of 8 bases from V and 6 bases from J, the junction contained 13 bases not matched to a gene. This CDR3 contains 16 residues. The germline V gene has CDR1 SNHLY and CDR2 FYNNEI. The CDR3 coding sequence is TGTGCCAGCGGTTCGATACCGGGACAGCTTAATTCACCCCTCCACTTT. Translation: CASGSIPGQLNSPLHF.

V gene TRBV6-5 combines with J gene TRBJ2-1, with 12 bases that match TRBD1. The CDR3 has 15 residues. The germline gives CDR1 MNHEY, CDR2 SVGAGI. The V and J ends lost 8 bases and 3 bases, in that order; junction bases with no gene match: 5. For the CDR3, the DNA is TGTGCCAGCCTCGGGACAGGGGGCTTCTACAATGAGCAGTTCTTC. Its protein product is CASLGTGGFYNEQFF.

This clone was seen only once. The CDR3 DNA follows: TGTGCCAGCAGCGGTCGCGGCGGGGTGGCTGAAGCTTTCTTT. It yields the protein CASSGRGGVAEAFF. The chain employs TRBV11-2 and TRBJ1-1; no firm D call. Germline V gene lookup returns CDR1 SGHAT and CDR2 FQNNGV. The length of the CDR3 is 14 residues. The ends were cut back, 5 bases at V and 6 bases at J, with 16 bases in the middle.